Presented here are 15 T cell receptor beta chains from one specimen sequenced in a study of blood T cell repertoires in COVID-19. Assay: immunoSEQ multiplex PCR; the TCRdb copy retains only in-frame clones and omits some. In the table there are about 310,000 clones, 89% of which are singletons. Sample: PBMCs or T cells enriched from blood (not recorded which). The source of these receptors is a woman aged 40 to 55 who had recovered from COVID-19.

The chain joins TRBV19 to TRBJ2-2; weak D call: TRBD2 (6 bases). V lost 6 bases and J lost 7, with 18 bases in between. Germline V CDR1 and CDR2: LNHDA, SQIVND (reference sequence). This CDR3 contains 15 residues. The CDR3: CASSPLAGLIGELFF. CDR3 nucleotide sequence: TGTGCCAGTAGCCCCCTCGCGGGACTTATCGGGGAGCTGTTTTTT.

The chain has TRBV19 and TRBJ1-2, with TRBD1 matching over 8 bases. From germline, CDR1 is LNHDA and CDR2 SQIVND (reference sequence). V was pared by 3 bases and J by 5 bases, with 17 bases of the junction left unmatched. There are 18 residues in the CDR3. For the CDR3, the DNA is TGTGCCAGTAGTATGGAGTACGAGACAGGGACAGGAGGATATGGCTACACCTTC. Protein product: CASSMEYETGTGGYGYTF.

The rearrangement uses TRBV5-6 and TRBJ2-3; 10 bases are a match to TRBD2. Germline loops: CDR1 SGHDT, CDR2 YYEEEE. V lost 7 bases, J lost 1 base, and 0 bases stayed unmatched. This CDR3 comprises 13 residues. The CDR3: CASGLAGTDTQYF. The CDR3 nucleotides read TGTGCCAGCGGACTAGCGGGCACAGATACGCAGTATTTT.

The rearrangement links TRBV27 to TRBJ1-5, with a possible D match to TRBD1 (5 bases). Germline V gene data show CDR1 as MNHEY and CDR2 as SMNVEV (reference sequence). The V and J ends lost 6 bases and 7 bases respectively, with 16 bases between them. This CDR3 has 14 amino acids. The CDR3 region has the DNA TGTGCCAGCAGCCCCTGGGGGGGAAGACAGCCCCAGCATTTT. It is translated as CASSPWGGRQPQHF.

V gene TRBV11-2 combines with J gene TRBJ2-7; 9 nucleotides align to TRBD1. The germline V gene encodes CDR1 SGHAT and CDR2 FQNNGV. With 5 bases clipped from V and 3 bases from J, the junction kept 2 bases outside the gene matches. The CDR3 covers 13 residues. CDR3 sequence: CASSRTGDYEQYF. The CDR3 DNA reads TGTGCCAGCAGCCGGACAGGGGACTACGAGCAGTACTTC.

The chain couples TRBV5-5 to TRBJ2-3, with a weak D call TRBD2 (6 bases). V lost 4 bases and J lost 5, with 11 bases in between. The CDR3 loop spans 13 amino acids. CDR1 is SGHKS, CDR2 YYEKEE, per germline (reference sequence). This CDR3 reads CASSGGNLDTQYF. CDR3 coding DNA: TGTGCCAGCAGCGGGGGGAACCTAGATACGCAGTATTTT.

V is TRBV25-1 and J is TRBJ1-4, with 12 bases that match TRBD1. CDR1 is MGHDK, CDR2 SYGVNS, per germline. The J segment lost 6 bases and the V segment lost 8 bases, leaving 7 bases of the junction unmatched. CDR3 length: 15 amino acids. CDR3 region: CASGGQGAPHEKLFF. CDR3 nucleotide sequence: TGTGCCAGCGGGGGACAGGGGGCGCCCCATGAAAAACTGTTTTTT.

In its sample, this clone was seen many times. The V gene is TRBV29-1, the J gene TRBJ2-1, with 11 bases matching TRBD1. Germline V gives CDR1 SQVTM, CDR2 ANQGSEA. The CDR3 spans 16 residues. Unmatched junction bases numbered 7, after V lost 4 bases and J lost 2 bases. The CDR3, as DNA: TGCAGCGTTGTAGGGGTGGGACAGGGGGCCTACAATGAGCAGTTCTTC. Translating it yields CSVVGVGQGAYNEQFF.

In regard to this clone: Compared with germline, one end of the junction differs, possibly owing to a read error. The chain carries TRBV7-7 and TRBJ2-1, with 13 bases matching TRBD2. Germline-derived CDR1 and CDR2 are SSHAT and FNYEAQ (reference sequence). This CDR3 contains 16 residues. CDR3: CASSLEGTSGIHEQFF. CDR3 bases: TGTGCTAGCAGCTTGGAGGGGACTAGCGGGATTCATGAGCAGTTCTTC.

DNA of the CDR3: TGTGCCAGCAGTTACCGGGGGAGCCAGCCCCAGCATTTT. Protein product: CASSYRGSQPQHF. V is TRBV6-5 and J is TRBJ1-5, with D possibly matching TRBD1 (5 bases). This CDR3 is built from 13 residues. In germline, CDR1 is MNHEY, CDR2 SVGAGI. V was shortened by 2 bases and J by 7 bases, with 9 bases between the two germline ends.

The V call is TRBV1, the J call TRBJ1-5; the D segment call TRBD1 is taken from the table without a DNA check. TRBV1 is labeled a pseudogene. CDR3 length: 19 residues. The DNA for the CDR3 is TGCACCAGCAGCCAAGTCCGGCACAGGGGGTGGCTGGGCAATCAGCCCCAGCATTTT. Translated, it gives CTSSQVRHRGWLGNQPQHF.

This clone showed up just a few times. The chain uses TRBV9 and TRBJ1-6; tentatively, D is TRBD1 (6 bases). In germline, CDR1 is SGDLS, CDR2 YYNGEE. The CDR3 consists of 14 residues. V was pared by 2 bases and J by 8 bases, with 11 bases between. The CDR3 DNA reads TGTGCCAGCAGCGTCGATGCAGGGGATTCACCCCTCCACTTT. Its protein is CASSVDAGDSPLHF. The full variable domain, completed using reference TRBV9 and TRBJ1-6, is DSGVTQTPKHLITATGQRVTLRCSPRSGDLSVYWYQQSLDQGLQFLIQYYNGEERAKGNILERFSAQQFPDLHSELNLSSLELGDSALYFCASSVDAGDSPLHFGNGTRLTVT.

V gene TRBV7-2 combines with J gene TRBJ2-7; D uncertain. Germline loops: CDR1 SGHTA, CDR2 FQGNSA. This CDR3 has 14 residues. The V end was cut by 5 bases, the J end by 1 base, with 12 bases between. The CDR3 sequence: CASSQEATSYEQYF. CDR3 DNA sequence: TGTGCCAGCAGCCAAGAGGCAACTTCCTACGAGCAGTACTTC.

V is TRBV27 and J is TRBJ1-2; 8 positions agree with TRBD1. The V segment lost 0 bases and the J segment 8 bases; nucleotides outside the gene matches: 2. Germline CDR1 is MNHEY and CDR2 is SMNVEV (reference sequence). The CDR3 sequence is 13 residues long. The CDR3, as DNA: TGTGCCAGCAGTTTATCGACAGGGGACGGCTACACCTTC. Its translation: CASSLSTGDGYTF.

This rearrangement joins TRBV9 to TRBJ1-5, with 8 bases identical to TRBD1. Germline assignment: CDR1 SGDLS and CDR2 YYNGEE. The trim removed 3 bases at V and 0 bases at J, leaving 5 bases unmatched. The CDR3 loop spans 16 amino acids. CDR3 sequence reads: CASSAGQGGSNQPQHF. CDR3 nucleotide sequence: TGTGCCAGCAGCGCAGGACAGGGCGGTAGCAATCAGCCCCAGCATTTT.